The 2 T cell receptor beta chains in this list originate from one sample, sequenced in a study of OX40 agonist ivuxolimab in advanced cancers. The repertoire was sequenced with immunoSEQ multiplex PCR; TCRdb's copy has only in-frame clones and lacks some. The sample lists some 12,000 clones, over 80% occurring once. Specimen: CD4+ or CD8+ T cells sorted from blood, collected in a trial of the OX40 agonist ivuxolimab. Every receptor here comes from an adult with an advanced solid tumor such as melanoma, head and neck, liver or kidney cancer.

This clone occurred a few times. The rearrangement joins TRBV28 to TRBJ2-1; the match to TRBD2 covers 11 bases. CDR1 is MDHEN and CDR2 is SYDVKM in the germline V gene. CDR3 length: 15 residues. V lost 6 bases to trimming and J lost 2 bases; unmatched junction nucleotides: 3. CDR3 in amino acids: CASRKGLAAYNEQFF. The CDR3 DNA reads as TGTGCCAGCAGGAAGGGACTAGCGGCCTACAATGAGCAGTTCTTC. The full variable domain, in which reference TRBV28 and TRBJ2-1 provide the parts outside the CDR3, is DVKVTQSSRYLVKRTGEKVFLECVQDMDHENMFWYRQDPGLGLRLIYFSYDVKMKEKGDIPEGYSVSREKKERFSLILESASTNQTSMYLCASRKGLAAYNEQFFGPGTRLTVL.

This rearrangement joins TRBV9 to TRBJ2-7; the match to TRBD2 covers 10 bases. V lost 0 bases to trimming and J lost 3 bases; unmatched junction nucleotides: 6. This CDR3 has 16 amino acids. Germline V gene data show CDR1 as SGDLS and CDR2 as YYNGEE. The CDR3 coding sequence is TGTGCCAGCAGCGTAGATGGGGCTAGCGGGAGCTACGAGCAGTACTTC. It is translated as CASSVDGASGSYEQYF.